These 32 T cell receptor beta chains originate from one sample sequenced in a study of T cell repertoires in aging, cancer and after chemotherapy. Rearranged V-D-J TRB sequences were amplified with a mixed TRB-A/B primer pool. TCRdb independently ran MiXCR on the multiplex PCR reads; one entry per CDR3 protein. Seen here are about 1,500 distinct CDR3 sequences, around 26% observed once, and the top ten hold 81%. Amplification of TCR beta used genomic DNA extracted from peripheral blood. What was sequenced was blood. The source is a human donor with a blood cancer.

The chain uses TRBV4-1 and TRBJ1-2, with 9 bases matching TRBD1. Trimming at V came to 0 bases and at J to 7 bases, leaving 6 bases not matched to a gene. There are 15 residues in the CDR3. The germline gives CDR1 MGHRA, CDR2 YSYEKL. CDR3: CASSQEGTGIGGYTF. DNA of the CDR3: TGCGCCAGCAGCCAAGAGGGGACAGGGATTGGTGGCTACACCTTC.

This clonotype is deemed medium-sized (0.01 to 0.1%). CDR3 in amino acids: CAWKGLAVGSYNEQFF. The CDR3 coding sequence is TGTGCCTGGAAGGGACTAGCTGTTGGCTCCTACAATGAGCAGTTCTTC. The chain joins TRBV30 to TRBJ2-1; TRBD2 matches 9 bases. The CDR3 totals 16 residues. V lost 4 bases to trimming and J lost 0 bases; unmatched junction nucleotides: 7. Germline CDR1 GTSNPN, CDR2 SVGIG (reference sequence).

This clonotype rates as medium-sized (0.01 to 0.1%). This chain connects TRBV30 to TRBJ2-6; 8 bases agree with TRBD1. CDR3 length: 16 residues. The V segment lost 4 bases and the J segment 3 bases; nucleotides outside the gene matches: 8. Germline V lookup: CDR1 GTSNPN, CDR2 SVGIG (reference sequence). The CDR3 is CAWTGQALIGANVLTF. The CDR3 nucleotides read TGTGCCTGGACGGGACAGGCCCTAATTGGGGCCAACGTCCTGACTTTC.

There are a few counts of this clonotype. The V gene is TRBV28, the J gene TRBJ2-2; 9 nucleotides match TRBD1. The CDR3 runs to 13 residues. The J segment lost 16 bases and the V segment lost 3 bases, leaving 9 bases of the junction unmatched. The germline gives CDR1 MDHEN, CDR2 SYDVKM. CDR3 in DNA: TGTGCCAGCAGTTTGCAGGGGACAGGGATTGCGTTTTTT. Amino acid sequence: CASSLQGTGIAFF. Supplemented by reference TRBV28 and TRBJ2-2, the full variable domain reads DVKVTQSSRYLVKRTGEKVFLECVQDMDHENMFWYRQDPGLGLRLIYFSYDVKMKEKGDIPEGYSVSREKKERFSLILESASTNQTSMYLCASSLQGTGIAFFGEGSRLTVL.

CDR3 region: CASSEEVGTGGNTEAFF. CDR3 coding DNA: TGTGCCAGCAGTGAAGAGGTTGGGACAGGGGGAAACACTGAAGCTTTCTTT. The genes are TRBV2 and TRBJ1-1; 11 nucleotides agree with TRBD1. The trim removed 1 base at V and 2 bases at J, leaving 6 bases unmatched. This CDR3 is built from 17 residues. Germline-derived CDR1 and CDR2 are SNHLY and FYNNEI.

By share, this clonotype counts as medium-sized. The rearrangement joins TRBV6-5 to TRBJ2-1; TRBD1 matches 7 bases. J lost 6 bases, V lost 0 bases, and 5 bases had no gene match. CDR3 size: 15 residues. Germline V gene lookup returns CDR1 MNHEY and CDR2 SVGAGI. The CDR3 DNA sequence: TGTGCCAGCAGTTACTCAGCAGGGGGTGTCAATGAGCAGTTCTTC. It codes for CASSYSAGGVNEQFF.

This chain links TRBV20-1 with TRBJ1-4; D gene unclear. V was clipped by 1 base and J by 0 bases, with 6 bases between them. The CDR3 sequence is 14 residues long. CDR1 and CDR2 from the germline V gene are DFQATT and SNEGSKA (reference sequence). CDR3: CSARGLATNEKLFF. The CDR3 DNA is TGCAGTGCTAGAGGACTTGCAACTAATGAAAAACTGTTTTTT.

The chain couples TRBV12-3 or TRBV12-4 to TRBJ2-5, with TRBD2 matching 14 bases. This CDR3 comprises 15 residues. Trimming cost V 8 bases and J 5 bases; bases outside gene matches: 7. CDR3: CASSLTSGGGETQYF. As DNA, the CDR3 is TGTGCCAGCTCCTTGACTAGCGGGGGGGGGGAGACCCAGTACTTC.

By share of the sample, this clonotype is medium-sized (0.01 to 0.1%). The V and J genes are TRBV18 and TRBJ2-2; 8 nucleotides match TRBD1. Germline loops: CDR1 KGHSH, CDR2 LQKENI. After removal of 6 bases from V and 0 bases from J, the junction contained 6 bases not matched to a gene. The CDR3 spans 16 residues. CDR3 protein: CASSKQDRANTGELFF. CDR3 sequence (DNA): TGTGCCAGCTCGAAACAGGACAGGGCGAACACCGGGGAGCTGTTTTTT.

This sequence joins TRBV7-9 and TRBJ2-1; no definite D call. V lost 1 base to trimming and J lost 4 bases, with 8 bases between them. This CDR3 comprises 14 residues. From germline, CDR1 is SEHNR and CDR2 FQNEAQ (reference sequence). The CDR3 loop is CASSLDSGYNEQFF. CDR3 in DNA: TGTGCCAGCAGCTTAGATTCCGGGTACAATGAGCAGTTCTTC. Combining the CDR3 with reference TRBV7-9 and TRBJ2-1 gives the whole variable domain DTGVSQNPRHKITKRGQNVTFRCDPISEHNRLYWYRQTLGQGPEFLTYFQNEAQLEKSRLLSDRFSAERPKGSFSTLEIQRTEQGDSAMYLCASSLDSGYNEQFFGPGTRLTVL.

This clonotype is categorized as medium-sized. The V gene is TRBV6-5, the J gene TRBJ1-4, with D possibly TRBD1 on 5 matching bases. The germline V gene encodes CDR1 MNHEY and CDR2 SVGAGI. V shed 4 bases and J shed 8 bases, with 17 bases lying between them. CDR3 length equals 15 residues. The CDR3 DNA reads as TGTGCCAGCAGTTTCGCCGCGGGGGTCAGGGAAAAACTGTTTTTT. Translated: CASSFAAGVREKLFF.

The chain joins TRBV20-1 to TRBJ2-3; the D is unclear. The ends were cut back, 2 bases at V and 6 bases at J, with 9 bases in the middle. The CDR3 totals 12 residues. The V gene's germline CDR1 is DFQATT and CDR2 SNEGSKA (reference sequence). In nucleotides, the CDR3 is TGCAGTGCTAGACCGAGCGTGGATACGCAGTATTTT. Residues: CSARPSVDTQYF.

The chain recombines TRBV5-4 with TRBJ2-1; 8 nucleotides line up with TRBD2. Trimming removed 4 bases from V and 6 bases from J; junction bases left unmatched: 9. Germline V gene lookup returns CDR1 SGHNT and CDR2 YYREEE (reference sequence). This CDR3 has 15 amino acids. The CDR3 spells CASSPGGARGNEQFF. The CDR3 DNA sequence: TGTGCCAGCAGCCCCGGGGGGGCCCGCGGCAATGAGCAGTTCTTC.

The rearrangement uses TRBV11-2 and TRBJ2-2; D gene uncertain. The CDR3 consists of 15 residues. The germline V and J ends were trimmed by 4 bases and 1 base, with 10 bases remaining between them. Per germline, CDR1 SGHAT and CDR2 FQNNGV. The chain's CDR3 is CASSSLPGNTGELFF. The CDR3 DNA sequence: TGTGCCAGCAGCTCGCTGCCAGGGAACACCGGGGAGCTGTTTTTT.

This clonotype has just a few counts. The rearrangement links TRBV14 to TRBJ2-5; no firm D call. Germline values: CDR1 SGHDN, CDR2 FVKESK. The germline V and J ends were trimmed by 4 bases and 6 bases, with 6 bases remaining between them. The CDR3 loop spans 11 amino acids. CDR3 residues: CASSPVKTQYF. CDR3 coding DNA: TGTGCCAGCAGCCCGGTGAAGACCCAGTACTTC.

The chain recombines TRBV12-3 or TRBV12-4 with TRBJ2-5; weak D call: TRBD2 (5 bases). The CDR3 loop spans 14 amino acids. CDR3 loop: CASGSGTGEETQYF. DNA for the CDR3: TGTGCTAGTGGTTCAGGCACCGGGGAAGAGACCCAGTACTTC.

This clonotype was picked up one time. The chain recombines TRBV12-3 or TRBV12-4 with TRBJ2-1; 7 bases map to TRBD1. Unmatched junction bases numbered 3, after V lost 3 bases and J lost 4 bases. The CDR3 loop spans 14 amino acids. In nucleotides, the CDR3 is TGTGCCAGCAGTTTCGAGGACAGGTACAATGAGCAGTTCTTC. Protein sequence: CASSFEDRYNEQFF.

The rearrangement links TRBV4-1 to TRBJ2-5; D remains ambiguous. Per germline, CDR1 MGHRA and CDR2 YSYEKL. This CDR3 has 13 amino acids. Trimming pared 4 bases from V and 4 bases from J, leaving 10 bases between. As DNA, the CDR3 is TGCGCCAGCAGCCCCTTTTTGAGAGAGACCCAGTACTTC. Protein: CASSPFLRETQYF.

This clonotype occurred a few times. The J gene is TRBJ1-1, the V gene TRBV5-4; D is unclear. CDR3 length equals 14 residues. V was clipped by 0 bases and J by 1 base, with 7 bases between them. Germline CDR1 SGHNT, CDR2 YYREEE (reference sequence). CDR3 nucleotides: TGTGCCAGCAGCTTGGCCGTTGGGAACACTGAAGCTTTCTTT. Its protein product is CASSLAVGNTEAFF.

In its sample, this clonotype was seen a few times. J is TRBJ2-1 and V is TRBV20-1; D perhaps matches TRBD1 (6 bases). The V end was cut by 3 bases, the J end by 9 bases, with 21 bases between. CDR1 is DFQATT, CDR2 SNEGSKA, per germline (reference sequence). This CDR3 is 15 amino acids long. The CDR3: CSASPGQYRGGEQFF. CDR3 bases: TGCAGTGCTAGTCCGGGACAATATCGTGGGGGTGAGCAGTTCTTC.

This clonotype was seen only once. The rearrangement links TRBV20-1 to TRBJ1-6, with D possibly TRBD1 on 6 matching bases. Trimming shortened V by 3 bases and J by 6 bases, and 9 bases separated the two germline ends. Germline values: CDR1 DFQATT, CDR2 SNEGSKA (reference sequence). This CDR3 spans 13 amino acids. As DNA, the CDR3 is TGCAGTGCTAGCCGGGACACTAATTCACCCCTCCACTTT. The encoded protein is CSASRDTNSPLHF.

This clonotype is medium-sized (0.01 to 0.1%) in the sample. V is TRBV29-1 and J is TRBJ2-7; D call uncertain. CDR1 SQVTM and CDR2 ANQGSEA come from the germline V gene. This CDR3 has 12 amino acids. Between the trimmed V and J ends, which lost 3 bases and 3 bases, there was a span of 9 bases. The CDR3 loop is CSVDGGNYEQYF. The CDR3 region has the DNA TGCAGCGTTGACGGCGGAAACTACGAGCAGTACTTC.

In this sample, this clonotype turned up a few times. The rearrangement links TRBV10-2 to TRBJ2-2; perhaps TRBD2 as D (6 bases). The CDR3 loop spans 15 amino acids. CDR1 is WSHSY and CDR2 is SAAADI in the germline V gene. Trimming stripped 10 bases from V and 2 bases from J, with 17 bases between. The CDR3 sequence: CAIPKGGQNTGELFF. The CDR3 DNA reads as TGCGCCATCCCGAAGGGAGGACAAAACACCGGGGAGCTGTTTTTT.

This clonotype has just a few counts. The chain carries TRBV7-6 and TRBJ2-7; 10 nucleotides align to TRBD2. CDR3 length equals 17 residues. Germline V gene lookup returns CDR1 SGHVS and CDR2 FNYEAQ. V lost 3 bases and J lost 0; bases outside the gene matches: 8. The CDR3 loop reads CASSFGSGGQSSYEQYF. CDR3 nucleotides: TGTGCCAGCAGCTTCGGTAGCGGGGGGCAGAGCTCCTACGAGCAGTACTTC.

This clonotype is labeled as medium-sized. The rearrangement links TRBV6-5 to TRBJ2-7; TRBD1 is a possible D gene (5 bases). V was trimmed by 6 bases and J by 3 bases, leaving 18 bases between them. The CDR3 has 15 residues. Germline assignment: CDR1 MNHEY and CDR2 SVGAGI. The CDR3 loop is CASRLRLGVDYEQYF. The DNA for the CDR3 is TGTGCCAGCAGACTACGGTTAGGGGTCGACTACGAGCAGTACTTC.

In its sample, this clonotype is medium-sized (0.01 to 0.1%). The chain combines TRBV6-5 with TRBJ2-4; TRBD1 aligns across 12 bases. V lost 2 bases to trimming and J lost 7 bases; unmatched junction nucleotides: 12. The CDR3 loop spans 18 amino acids. Germline V gene lookup returns CDR1 MNHEY and CDR2 SVGAGI. CDR3 protein: CASSYRSPGQGATNIQYF. CDR3 bases: TGTGCCAGCAGTTACCGGTCCCCGGGACAGGGGGCTACGAACATTCAGTACTTC.

This clonotype is medium-sized within its sample. The rearrangement joins TRBV10-3 to TRBJ2-1; D call uncertain. CDR1 and CDR2 from the germline V gene are ENHRY and SYGVKD. V was shortened by 0 bases and J by 4 bases, with 7 bases between the two germline ends. CDR3 size: 14 residues. The CDR3 DNA reads as TGTGCCATCAGTGAGTCTGGGGTATACAATGAGCAGTTCTTC. It is translated as CAISESGVYNEQFF.

By proportion, this clonotype is medium-sized. The chain has TRBV7-2 and TRBJ2-3, with a tentative D call TRBD2 (5 bases). The V gene's germline CDR1 is SGHTA and CDR2 FQGNSA. Trimming pared 3 bases from V and 6 bases from J, leaving 16 bases between. CDR3 size: 15 residues. CDR3 loop: CASSFRAGSSDTQYF. The CDR3 coding sequence is TGTGCCAGCAGCTTTAGGGCGGGTAGTTCGGATACGCAGTATTTT.

In this sample, this clonotype turned up a few times. The V and J genes are TRBV20-1 and TRBJ1-2, with TRBD1 matching over 7 bases. The germline CDR1 and CDR2 sequences are DFQATT and SNEGSKA (reference sequence). This CDR3 is built from 14 residues. V lost 6 bases and J lost 0; bases outside the gene matches: 7. This CDR3 is CSALTGTTNYGYTF. CDR3 nucleotide sequence: TGCAGTGCATTGACAGGGACAACTAACTATGGCTACACCTTC.

This clonotype is medium-sized in the sample. The rearrangement uses TRBV7-9 and TRBJ2-2; D is unresolved. Germline V gene lookup returns CDR1 SEHNR and CDR2 FQNEAQ (reference sequence). The CDR3 runs 14 residues. Between the trimmed V and J ends, which lost 2 bases and 3 bases, there was a span of 7 bases. The chain's CDR3 is CASSLKKDTGELFF. CDR3 DNA: TGTGCCAGCAGCTTAAAAAAGGACACCGGGGAGCTGTTTTTT. The full variable domain, rest sourced from reference TRBV7-9 and TRBJ2-2, is DTGVSQNPRHKITKRGQNVTFRCDPISEHNRLYWYRQTLGQGPEFLTYFQNEAQLEKSRLLSDRFSAERPKGSFSTLEIQRTEQGDSAMYLCASSLKKDTGELFFGEGSRLTVL.

V and J are TRBV5-1 and TRBJ2-3; 12 positions match TRBD2. CDR1 and CDR2 (germline): SGHRS, YFSETQ. This CDR3 is built from 18 residues. The V segment lost 5 bases and the J segment 2 bases; nucleotides outside the gene matches: 12. The CDR3, as DNA: TGCGCCAGCAGGGACGGGCTAGCGGGGGGGCCCCCCACAGATACGCAGTATTTT. Translated: CASRDGLAGGPPTDTQYF.

This chain links TRBV20-1 with TRBJ2-7; 12 nucleotides agree with TRBD2. CDR1 and CDR2 (germline): DFQATT, SNEGSKA (reference sequence). This CDR3 spans 16 amino acids. After removal of 0 bases from V and 2 bases from J, the junction contained 5 bases not matched to a gene. The chain's CDR3 is CSAREPTSGGTYEQYF. The DNA of the CDR3 is TGCAGTGCTAGAGAACCAACTAGCGGGGGGACCTACGAGCAGTACTTC.